The entry below gives a single T cell receptor (beta chain) sequence along with its context. This CDR3 contains 16 residues. Germline V gene sequence: CDR1 MNHNS, CDR2 SASEGT. Deletions cut 8 bases from V and 2 bases from J, with 20 bases between. The source of the sample is a study of T cells in Graves' hyperthyroidism and ophthalmopathy. Study-wide background: The initial diagnosis was the point when peripheral blood was collected, ahead of any treatment.

Orbital computed tomography, thyroid ultrasound, serum thyroxine and TRAb, and clinical symptoms together informed the diagnoses. What was amplified from RNA transcripts were TCR beta CDR3 regions. Initially, a first-round RT-PCR of the TCR CDR3 employed the HTBI primer set. TCRdb ran MiXCR on the multiplex PCR reads and lists one entry per CDR3 protein. The sample has 600,000 to 650,000 distinct CDR3 sequences, 20% to 25% seen once. The TCR comes from a man aged 30 to 39 with Graves' ophthalmopathy. V usage is TRBV6-1 and J usage is TRBJ2-3; D is uncertain. Sequencing input: blood. CDR3 sequence reads: CASAPSTSLFTDTQYF. The CDR3, as DNA: TGTGCCAGCGCCCCCTCTACGTCCCTCTTCACAGATACGCAGTATTTT.